A single sample is the source of the 4 T cell receptor beta chains below, sequenced in a study of Ad26.COV2.S vaccination and SARS-CoV-2 variants. Treatment defined: roughly 18 received Ad26.COV2.S at low or high dose, single or two shots; about 5 received placebo; per-sample allocation not given. Day 63 after the first vaccine or placebo injection was the time point for sampling. The assay was immunoSEQ multiplex PCR, and TCRdb's table has in-frame clones only and misses some. The sample gives a few hundred thousand clones, roughly 90% of which show up once; about 5% is in the top ten. Sequenced material: peripheral blood, taken in a trial of Ad26.COV2.S vaccine versus placebo. These receptors were obtained from a person between 18 and 60 years old who received the Ad26.COV2.S COVID-19 vaccine or a placebo.

The sample holds one count of this clone. The genes are TRBV28 and TRBJ1-1; D not certain. The germline CDR1 and CDR2 sequences are MDHEN and SYDVKM. V was pared by 3 bases and J by 4 bases, with 18 bases between. CDR3 length equals 16 residues. The CDR3 DNA reads as TGTGCCAGCAGTTTTAAATTCGGAGGGTGGTCCACTGAAGCTTTCTTT. It translates to CASSFKFGGWSTEAFF.

As concerns this clone: Sequence at one end of the junction differs from germline and may be a read error. V and J are TRBV5-1 and TRBJ2-1; tentatively, D is TRBD2 (5 bases). This CDR3 is built from 12 residues. Germline V CDR1 and CDR2: SGHRS, YFSETQ. The CDR3 is CASSFDYHEQFF. CDR3 in DNA: TGCGCCAGCAGCTTCGACTACCATGAGCAGTTCTTC.

This chain links TRBV6-2 or TRBV6-3 with TRBJ2-2, with TRBD1 matching 9 bases. The CDR3 is made up of 17 amino acids. The germline V gene has CDR1 MNHEY and CDR2 SVGEGT. Trimming took 5 bases from V and 3 from J; bases not matched to a gene: 10. DNA for the CDR3: TGTGCCAGCAGTCCCGGACCGGGACAGGGTTACACCGGGGAGCTGTTTTTT. It encodes CASSPGPGQGYTGELFF.

The gene calls are TRBV27 and TRBJ2-7; tentatively, D is TRBD1 (5 bases). V dropped 5 bases and J dropped 3 bases, with 11 bases sitting between them. Germline lookup yields CDR1 MNHEY and CDR2 SMNVEV (reference sequence). This CDR3 comprises 13 residues. The CDR3 region has the DNA TGTGCCAGCAGTCCCCGACAGTTCTACGAGCAGTACGTC. This gives the protein CASSPRQFYEQYV.